This T cell receptor (beta chain) emerged from a study of graft-versus-host responses after intestinal transplantation. Study at large: For 2 to 4 years after anti-thymocyte globulin induction, all recipients took tacrolimus and steroids. Regarding the study as a whole: Marrow from the recipient contained GvH clones, some of which had appeared first in ileum or blood. Early post-transplant HvG declines showed an association with peak circulating GvH clone levels.

The data were produced by immunoSEQ multiplex PCR, yet TCRdb's version contains in-frame clones alone and is incomplete. Found here are 84,000 or so clones, 80% to 95% of them singletons; the top ten hold about 0.28%. Losses at the gene ends were 6 bases for V and 3 bases for J; bases not matched to a gene: 6. This CDR3 has 15 residues. The V gene's germline CDR1 is ENHRY and CDR2 SYGVKD. A note on this clone: No antigen is known for it.

The receptor's source is a human donor who received an intestinal transplant. This sample comprised unstimulated CD4+ T cells sorted from spleen or lymph node cells, obtained before intestinal transplant. This rearrangement joins TRBV10-3 to TRBJ2-1; 9 nucleotides align to TRBD1. For the CDR3, the DNA is TGTGCCATCAGCCAGTCGGGACAGGGCTACAATGAGCAGTTCTTC. This translates into CAISQSGQGYNEQFF.